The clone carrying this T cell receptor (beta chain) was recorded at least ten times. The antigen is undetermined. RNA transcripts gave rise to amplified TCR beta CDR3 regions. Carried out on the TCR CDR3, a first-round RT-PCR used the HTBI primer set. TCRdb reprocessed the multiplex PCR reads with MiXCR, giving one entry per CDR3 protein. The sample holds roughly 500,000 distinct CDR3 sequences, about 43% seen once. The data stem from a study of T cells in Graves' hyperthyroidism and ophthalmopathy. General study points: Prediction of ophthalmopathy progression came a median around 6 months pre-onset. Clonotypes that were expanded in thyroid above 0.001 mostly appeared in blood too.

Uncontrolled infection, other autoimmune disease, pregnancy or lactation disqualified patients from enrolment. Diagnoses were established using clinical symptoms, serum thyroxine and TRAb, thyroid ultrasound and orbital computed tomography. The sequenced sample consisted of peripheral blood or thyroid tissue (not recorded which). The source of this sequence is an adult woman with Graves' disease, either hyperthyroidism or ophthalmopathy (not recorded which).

The DNA of the CDR3 is TGTGCCAGCAGCTTGTTGAGTTACGAGCAGTACTTC. This codes for CASSLLSYEQYF. The chain combines TRBV5-6 with TRBJ2-7, with no clear D. Germline CDR1 and CDR2: SGHDT and YYEEEE. The CDR3 covers 12 residues. V lost 1 base to trimming and J lost 4 bases, with 6 bases between them.